This T cell receptor beta chain was documented in a study of blood T cells in healthy people across ages. Comment on this clonotype: Its antigen is unidentified.

For the second PCR, which ran for about 6 to 11 cycles, a sample-barcoded 5' primer and a J-beta primer mix were used. Each sample provided no less than 2.5 million CDR3-containing paired-end reads. TCRdb re-derived calls from the 5' RACE reads in MiXCR, one entry per CDR3 protein. The sample carries almost 300,000 distinct CDR3 sequences, around 27% recorded once. Germline CDR1 is DFQATT and CDR2 is SNEGSKA (reference sequence). The CDR3 has 15 residues. Trimming took 3 bases from V and 1 from J, leaving 15 bases between them. Regarding the study as a whole: CMV status of donors was not determined, possibly confounding expanded clonotype changes.

Sequenced material: blood. The chain employs TRBV20-1 and TRBJ2-5; D ambiguous. This sequence was found in a woman aged 65 to 85 in good health. The CDR3 protein is CSASAAGRSQETQYF. Written as DNA, the CDR3 is TGCAGTGCTAGTGCCGCCGGACGCTCCCAAGAGACCCAGTACTTC.